The entry below gives a single TCR beta chain sequence along with its context. The data belong to a study of blood T cell repertoires in COVID-19. For the study at large: The analysed material was cDNA or gDNA that came from T cells, B-cell-depleted T cells, or PBMCs.

Profiling relied on immunoSEQ multiplex PCR, and the TCRdb table lists in-frame clones only, not all of them. The sample holds over 130,000 clones, 80% to 90% seen once. This clonotype originated in an older man with acute or convalescent COVID-19. Sequencing input: peripheral blood.

CDR3 coding DNA: TGTGCCACCAGCAGAGATCAAGGGGGAGAAGATACGCAGTATTTT. This sequence encodes CATSRDQGGEDTQYF. The chain couples TRBV15 to TRBJ2-3, with TRBD1 as a possible D gene (6 bases). The CDR3 consists of 15 residues. V was cut by 0 bases and J by 5 bases, with 12 bases left in between. Germline V gene lookup returns CDR1 LNHNV and CDR2 YYDKDF (reference sequence).